Sequencing of this TCR beta chain was carried out in a study of long-term antiretroviral therapy in people with HIV (dated by TCRdb to 2021 to 2024). Some background on the complete study: Collection of the earliest samples took place about a decade ahead of the 2015 WHO recommendation for immediate ART, at a time when ART was typically delayed until CD4 counts fell. This retrospective serial study examined whether starting ART and sustained HIV suppression were associated with changes in the composition and diversity of the TRB repertoire in peripheral blood. From over 25 adults with confirmed HIV infection, the cohort provided around 180 cryopreserved PBMC samples, gathered serially across a mean of roughly 6 years (range 1-12). Eleven of the 30 participants with HIV were female. No cross-contamination during QIAcube processing turned up in test extractions that ran a monoclonal T-cell line alongside 30 to 40 polyclonal samples.

Broader findings and caveats from the paper: Because PBMC availability was limited, only the TCR beta chain was sequenced, with no alpha chain pairing. HIV repertoires had narrower CDR3 length ranges than controls, and the network structure suggested an antigen-experienced repertoire that shifted only slightly toward naive after ART. Samples dated from 2004 to 2017, and the ART regimens used may be less effective than current ones. The repertoire was dominated across all time points by expanded TRB clones identified before ART initiation, although this dominance was seen to fluctuate and to decrease in many PLHIV after ART. Because cell numbers in pre-ART samples were limited, unsorted PBMC were profiled instead of sorted CD4+ and CD8+ T cells. A significant increase in TRB diversity was found to be associated with ART initiation, although TRB diversity was observed to remain significantly below that of transplant donor controls even after long-term ART. No data were available on ART adherence, viral resistance or therapy changes, limiting inferences about post-ART repertoire changes.

The CDR3 numbers 14 residues from cysteine through phenylalanine. Left in the record is the CDR3 DNA by itself, 42 bases read in frame from the first base. The germline V gene gives CDR1 as MGHRA and CDR2 as YSYEKL. Trimming at the junction amounts to 7 bases on V and 1 base on J, and the germline ends lie 13 bases apart. As to this clone: Its antigen specificity is not known. No base quality information exists; no much larger clone differs at one position.

The immunoSEQ hsTCRB v3.0 assay was used at survey level resolution to sequence the TRB variable region. TRB sequencing targeted a depth of 40,000-50,000 T-cell genomes per sample. Pooled TRB libraries were sequenced on an Illumina MiSeq with a v3 150-cycle kit. The source study handled its data this way. Repertoire analysis was performed in R inside a reproducible Nextflow workflow that covered QC, data transformation and analysis. Custom analyses were implemented in LymphoSeq2, an R package for AIRR-Seq data exploration. After excluding several samples that yielded fewer than 5000 total TRB sequences, 188 HIV repertoires remained for analysis. Among the 190 or so HIV repertoires that were kept, 59 were collected before ART initiation and 120 to 140 were collected after ART initiation. Each repertoire was downsampled to 5000 TRB nucleotide sequences, and summary statistics were averaged across 100 downsampling iterations. Only TRB sequences with CDR3 regions of at least seven amino acids were retained for analysis. Two measures captured diversity: a Shannon entropy-derived clonality score and the Gini coefficient. Repertoire networks linked the top 5000 CDR3 amino acid sequences whenever two sequences differed by an edit distance of one. For TRB CDR3 amino acid sequences, antigen specificity groups and MHC restriction were predicted with GLIPH2. To flag known CMV, EBV, HIV or tissue antigen associations, CDR3 amino acid sequences were matched against VDJdb and McPAS-TCR. Pre-ART, post-ART and control groups were compared with Wilcoxon signed-rank tests and Holm-Bonferroni correction. TCRdb holds this immuneACCESS table with in-frame rearrangements only. Some clones are missing; in checked studies, unresolved V genes explain under half, and the rest has no known cause. That table is the source of V, J and clone size, and D and trimming were worked out from the DNA. This sample is represented by over 30,000 clones; around 90% of them were singletons. The biggest ten clones account for about an eighth of the sample.

Participants were included only if at least one PBMC sample before ART initiation and at least two post-ART samples were available. Every participant with HIV received treatment in the United States of America. Before DNA extraction, cryopreserved samples of about 0.95-11 million PBMC were thawed and then washed. At the time of the earliest PBMC sample, participants with HIV were aged between roughly 20 and 60 years. PBMC samples from each participant spanned 1-4 timepoints before ART initiation and 2-8 timepoints after ART initiation, with a median of 7 samples. For every participant, serial HIV viral load, CD4+ T-cell count, ART history and demographic data were obtained. Genomic DNA was extracted from unsorted PBMC with a Qiagen kit on a QIAcube, processed in batches of 12 samples.

Material: unsorted PBMCs, obtained 1.1 years after starting antiretroviral therapy. This sequence uses TRBV4-1 and TRBJ1-1, with the D gene not clear enough to name. The sequence derives from a man between 18 and 35 years old with HIV. CDR3 sequence: CASTPGPTNTEAFF. The DNA is as follows: TGCGCCAGCACCCCCGGACCGACGAACACTGAAGCTTTCTTT.